Listed below are T cell receptor beta chains from one sample, sequenced in a study of T cells in Graves' hyperthyroidism and ophthalmopathy. TCRdb reprocessed the multiplex PCR reads with MiXCR, giving one entry per CDR3 protein. The sample consists of roughly 510,000 distinct CDR3 sequences, around 21% of them appearing once. The sample taken for sequencing was blood. These receptors all come from a man aged 18 to 29 with Graves' hyperthyroidism. The CDR3 runs from the conserved cysteine through the conserved F or W. The D gene is left open where the match is weak. For some rows the clone size is stated as once, few or many, or as a class when expanded; others skip it.

TRBV15	many	.	TRBJ2-5	TGTGCCACCAGCCGCCTGGGGGGAACTGGAGAGACCCAGTACTTC	CATSRLGGTGETQYF
TRBV12-3/TRBV12-4	.	TRBD2	TRBJ2-5	TGTGCCAGCAGTTACGGACTAGCTAAAGAGACCCAGTACTTC	CASSYGLAKETQYF
TRBV4-1	few	TRBD1	TRBJ1-1	TGCGCCAGCAGCCAAGGTGGAGGACAGGGGAAAAGTTCCGAAGCTTTCTTT	CASSQGGGQGKSSEAFF
TRBV18	many	.	TRBJ2-5	TGTGCCAGCAGCTTAGACCAAGAGACCCAGTACTTC	CASSLDQETQYF
TRBV5-1	many	.	TRBJ1-2	TGCGCCAGCAGCTGGGACGGTCCCTATGGCTACACCTTC	CASSWDGPYGYTF
TRBV27	many	.	TRBJ2-7	TGTGCCAGCAGTTTATCGAGTGACTTCAGCTACGAGCAGTACTTC	CASSLSSDFSYEQYF
TRBV12-3/TRBV12-4	many	TRBD1	TRBJ1-2	TGTGCCAGCAGTTTCCCGGACAGGGGGCGAGGCTACACCTTC	CASSFPDRGRGYTF
TRBV7-9	many	.	TRBJ2-7	TGTGCCAGCAGCTTAGGCAGGGGTCCCCACCACGAGCAGTACTTC	CASSLGRGPHHEQYF
TRBV12-3/TRBV12-4	many	.	TRBJ2-7	TGTGCCAGCAGTTTTAGCGAGTTCGAGACCTACGAGCAGTACTTC	CASSFSEFETYEQYF
TRBV20-1	many	.	TRBJ1-5	TGCAGTGCTCCCCGGGGAGGGGCTCTACGAGAGAGCAATCAGCCCCAGCATTTT	CSAPRGGALRESNQPQHF
TRBV6-5	.	.	TRBJ1-2	TGTGCCAGCAGTTTAGCGGGACAAAGAGACTATGGCTACACCTTC	CASSLAGQRDYGYTF
TRBV28	many	.	TRBJ2-5	TGTGCCAGCGTCCGTGCGGGGAAAGAGACCCAGTACTTC	CASVRAGKETQYF
TRBV5-1	many	TRBD2	TRBJ2-5	TGCGCCAGCAGCCCGGGAGGGGGGGCCAGAGAGACCCAGTACTTC	CASSPGGGARETQYF
TRBV13	.	.	TRBJ2-5	TGTGCCAGCAGCTTAGGCCTTTGGGGGGCCGGGGAGACCCAGTACTTC	CASSLGLWGAGETQYF
TRBV11-2	.	.	TRBJ2-6	TGTGCCAGCAGCTTAGAGGGGGCATCAGGGGCCAACGTCCTGACTTTC	CASSLEGASGANVLTF
TRBV7-2	many	.	TRBJ1-2	TGTGCCAGCAGCATCCTGACTGCAGGAGGCTACACCTTC	CASSILTAGGYTF
TRBV15	many	.	TRBJ1-2	TGTGCCACCAGCAGAGATCGGGGATCCTCTATCTATGGCTACACCTTC	CATSRDRGSSIYGYTF
TRBV25-1	.	.	TRBJ1-5	TGTGCCAGCAGTGTTAGAGAAAGACAGCCCCAGCATTTT	CASSVRERQPQHF
TRBV28	many	.	TRBJ1-5	TGTGCCAGCAGTTTAGCTCATCATAGCAATCAGCCCCAGCATTTT	CASSLAHHSNQPQHF
TRBV13	many	.	TRBJ1-1	TGTGCCAGCCAGGACGGTGGCAACACTGAAGCTTTCTTT	CASQDGGNTEAFF
TRBV5-1	few	TRBD1	TRBJ2-2	TGCGCCAGCAGGGACAGGGGAGACACCGGGGAGCTGTTTTTT	CASRDRGDTGELFF
TRBV12-3/TRBV12-4	few	.	TRBJ1-1	TGTGCCAGCAGTTTATGGGACCCGGCGGAAACTGAAGCTTTCTTT	CASSLWDPAETEAFF
TRBV5-1	many	.	TRBJ2-7	TGCGCCACCCCTTTCCGGGGGCACGAGCAGTACTTC	CATPFRGHEQYF
TRBV7-2	many	.	TRBJ2-7	TGTGCCAGCAGCTTAGCTCTGGGATCGCCCTACGAGCAGTACTTC	CASSLALGSPYEQYF
TRBV2	many	TRBD1	TRBJ1-1	TGTGCCAGCAGTGTGGACAGGGGGGTGAACACTGAAGCTTTCTTT	CASSVDRGVNTEAFF
TRBV15	many	.	TRBJ1-5	TGTGCCACCAGCAGGTCAGGGAATAGCAATCAGCCCCAGCATTTT	CATSRSGNSNQPQHF
TRBV11-1	many	.	TRBJ1-3	TGTGCCAGCAGCTTAGCGCATCCGGGCTCTGGAAACACCATATATTTT	CASSLAHPGSGNTIYF
TRBV6-1	.	.	TRBJ1-5	TGTGCCACCTTACGGGGTGGCGGGGAGCCCCAGCATTTT	CATLRGGGEPQHF
TRBV12-3/TRBV12-4	many	.	TRBJ1-5	TGTGCCAGCAGTTTACGTGGGGTAGGCAATCAGCCCCAGCATTTT	CASSLRGVGNQPQHF
TRBV24-1	many	.	TRBJ2-5	TGTGCCACCAGTGATTTAGGCCGCCAGGGAGTGGAGACCCAGTACTTC	CATSDLGRQGVETQYF
TRBV6-1	few	TRBD1	TRBJ2-7	TGTGCCAGCAGTGATCACAAGACAGGGGAACTCTACGAGCAGTACTTC	CASSDHKTGELYEQYF
TRBV6-1	.	.	TRBJ2-1	TGTGCCAGCAGTCCCCAAGGGGGAGGGAAAAATGAGCAGTTCTTC	CASSPQGGGKNEQFF
TRBV2	many	.	TRBJ2-2	TGTGCCAGCAGGAGGGGGACTTCGAACACCGGGGAGCTGTTTTTT	CASRRGTSNTGELFF
TRBV7-6	few	.	TRBJ1-1	TGTGCCAGCAGCTTAGAAGGGGGGATCCAGTCTGAAGCTTTCTTT	CASSLEGGIQSEAFF
TRBV5-1	few	.	TRBJ2-2	TGCGCCAGCAGGGGCGGGGGCTCCGGAGTAACCGGGGAGCTGTTTTTT	CASRGGGSGVTGELFF
TRBV30	.	TRBD1	TRBJ1-2	TGTGCCTGGATATGGAACAGGGGGTGCAGGGATGGCTACACCTTC	CAWIWNRGCRDGYTF
TRBV7-8	few	.	TRBJ2-7	TGTGCCAGCAGCCAAAAAAGGGACTTCCTCTCCTACGAGCAGTACTTC	CASSQKRDFLSYEQYF
TRBV13	few	.	TRBJ2-7	TGTGCCAGCAGCTCCCGGGAACTCTACGAGCAGTACTTC	CASSSRELYEQYF